This TCR beta chain was identified in a study of T cell responses to AZD1222 COVID-19 vaccine. For the study at large: Second doses were pooled across both intervals (about 4 or about 12 weeks).

A word on this clone: Its antigen is unidentified.

The length of the CDR3 is 19 residues. Germline CDR1 and CDR2: SGHNT and YYREEE (reference sequence). After removal of 4 bases from V and 0 bases from J, the junction contained 6 bases not matched to a gene. Sequencing was performed with immunoSEQ multiplex PCR; in TCRdb, only in-frame clones are kept and a portion is missing. The sample lists some 90,000 clones, approximately 83% occurring once. Study outcomes and limitations: There were mostly white British donors and more females than males, and clonal diversity was possibly underestimated. Unmutated variant regions reportedly attract nearly half of all spike-specific TCRs. Repertoires were obtained only post-peak T cell response.

This chain connects TRBV5-4 to TRBJ2-2, with TRBD2 matching 16 bases. The sequence derives from an adult in good health. The sample here was peripheral blood, taken on day 0 of AZD1222 vaccination. The CDR3 DNA reads as TGTGCCAGCAGCCCGCCCGGGACTAGCGGGAGGGCGAACACCGGGGAGCTGTTTTTT. Its protein product is CASSPPGTSGRANTGELFF.